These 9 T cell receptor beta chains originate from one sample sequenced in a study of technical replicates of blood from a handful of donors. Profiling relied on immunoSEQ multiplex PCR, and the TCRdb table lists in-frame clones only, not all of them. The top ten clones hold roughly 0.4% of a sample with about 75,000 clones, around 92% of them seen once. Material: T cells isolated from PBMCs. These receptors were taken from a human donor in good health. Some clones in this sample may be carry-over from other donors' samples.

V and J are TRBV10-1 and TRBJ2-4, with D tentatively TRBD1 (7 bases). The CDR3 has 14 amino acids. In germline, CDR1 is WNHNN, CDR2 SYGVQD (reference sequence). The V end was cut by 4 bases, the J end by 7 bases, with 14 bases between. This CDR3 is CASSGAGTVNIQYF. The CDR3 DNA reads TGCGCCAGCAGTGGCGCGGGGACAGTGAACATTCAGTACTTC.

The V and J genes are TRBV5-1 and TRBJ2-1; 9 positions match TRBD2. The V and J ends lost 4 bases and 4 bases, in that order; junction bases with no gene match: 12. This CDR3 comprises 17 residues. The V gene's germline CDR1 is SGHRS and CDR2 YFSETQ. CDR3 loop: CASSRTIAGVIYNEQFF. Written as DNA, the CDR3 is TGCGCCAGCAGCCGGACAATAGCGGGGGTTATTTACAATGAGCAGTTCTTC.

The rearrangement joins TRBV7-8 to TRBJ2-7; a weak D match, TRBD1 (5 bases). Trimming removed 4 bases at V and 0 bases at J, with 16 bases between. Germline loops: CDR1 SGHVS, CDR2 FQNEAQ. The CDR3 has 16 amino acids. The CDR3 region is CASSWPSDTPSYEQYF. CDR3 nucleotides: TGTGCCAGCAGCTGGCCCTCGGACACCCCCTCCTACGAGCAGTACTTC.

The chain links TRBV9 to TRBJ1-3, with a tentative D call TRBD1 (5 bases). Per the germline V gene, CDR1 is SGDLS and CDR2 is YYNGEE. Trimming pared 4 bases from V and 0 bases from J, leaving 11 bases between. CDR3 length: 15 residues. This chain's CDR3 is CASSLTGSSGNTIYF. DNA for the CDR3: TGTGCCAGCAGCTTAACAGGAAGCTCTGGAAACACCATATATTTT.

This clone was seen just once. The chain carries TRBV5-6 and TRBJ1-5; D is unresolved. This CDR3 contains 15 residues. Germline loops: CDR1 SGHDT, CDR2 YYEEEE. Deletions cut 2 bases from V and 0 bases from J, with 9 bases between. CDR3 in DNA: TGTGCCAGCAGCTTCGACACGCGTAGCAATCAGCCCCAGCATTTT. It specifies CASSFDTRSNQPQHF.

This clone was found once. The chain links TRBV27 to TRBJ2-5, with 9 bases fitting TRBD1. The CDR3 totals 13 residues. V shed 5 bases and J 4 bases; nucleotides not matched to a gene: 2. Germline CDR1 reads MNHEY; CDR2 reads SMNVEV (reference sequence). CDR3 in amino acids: CASSTGGRETQYF. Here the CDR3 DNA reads TGTGCCAGCAGTACAGGGGGCAGAGAGACCCAGTACTTC.

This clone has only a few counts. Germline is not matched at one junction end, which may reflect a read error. The CDR3 DNA sequence: TGCGCCAGCAGCCCGGCAGGGGGCTACACTGAAGCTTCCTTT. Its translation: CASSPAGGYTEASF. This chain uses TRBV5-1 with TRBJ1-1, with TRBD1 matching 8 bases. From germline, CDR1 is SGHRS and CDR2 YFSETQ. The CDR3 is made up of 14 amino acids.

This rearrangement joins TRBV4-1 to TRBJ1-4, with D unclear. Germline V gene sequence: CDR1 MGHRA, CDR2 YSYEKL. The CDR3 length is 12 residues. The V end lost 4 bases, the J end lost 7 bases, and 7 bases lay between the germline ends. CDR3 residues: CASSPSGEKLFF. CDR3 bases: TGCGCCAGCAGCCCCAGCGGTGAAAAACTGTTTTTT.

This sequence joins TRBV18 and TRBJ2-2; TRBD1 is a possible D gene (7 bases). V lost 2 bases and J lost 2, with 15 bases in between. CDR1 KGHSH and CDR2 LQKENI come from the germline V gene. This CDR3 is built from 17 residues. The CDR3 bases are TGTGCCAGCTCACCATTGGAGGGACAGAAAAACACCGGGGAGCTGTTTTTT. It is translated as CASSPLEGQKNTGELFF.